The present entry profiles one TCR beta chain with its context. The data were taken from a study of Graves' ophthalmopathy and Graves' hyperthyroidism. The length of the CDR3 is 13 residues. Germline V gene data show CDR1 as GTSNPN and CDR2 as SVGIG (reference sequence). V gave up 4 bases and J gave up 4 bases; unmatched junction bases: 4. The authors amplified TCR beta CDR3 regions from RNA transcripts. An opening RT-PCR round employed HTBI primers and preceded a second-round multiplex PCR. In TCRdb, the multiplex PCR reads were re-called with MiXCR into one record per CDR3 protein. The sample holds hundreds of thousands of distinct CDR3 sequences, roughly 21% seen once. The hyperthyroidism patients had a new diagnosis of under 2 months' duration and were aged 18 to 65.

This sequence joins TRBV30 and TRBJ1-2; 9 bases align to TRBD1. Sequenced sample: peripheral blood. This clonotype was sampled from a woman aged 18-29 years with stable Graves' hyperthyroidism. The CDR3 loop is CAWNSDRGYGYTF. The DNA of the CDR3 is TGTGCCTGGAACTCGGACAGGGGCTATGGCTACACCTTC. The whole variable domain, filled in from reference TRBV30 and TRBJ1-2, reads SQTIHQWPATLVQPVGSPLSLECTVEGTSNPNLYWYRQAAGRGLQLLFYSVGIGQISSEVPQNLSASRPQDRQFILSSKKLLLSDSGFYLCAWNSDRGYGYTFGSGTRLTVV.